The clone carrying this T cell receptor (beta chain) was observed a handful of times. Per the authors' pipeline: Researchers report that nucleated cell counts were estimated from reference gene primer amplification. Some clones are missing from TCRdb's copy, which holds only in-frame ones; the method was immunoSEQ multiplex PCR. The V and J calls and clone size were taken over from that table, and D and trimming were inferred from the DNA. The repertoire holds 120,000 to 150,000 clones, more than 65% seen once, with roughly 8% in the top ten. This sample was taken from a study of blood T cell repertoires in COVID-19. The overall study: COVID-19 samples, acute and convalescent, were from the United States, Italy and Spain. T cells, B-cell-depleted T cells, or PBMCs supplied cDNA or gDNA.

The source is a human donor in a cohort sampled during active COVID-19. Input material: peripheral blood.

CDR3 coding DNA: TGTGCCAGCAGTTTAGGGCCAGGGTGGCAGCCCCAGCATTTT. Amino acid sequence: CASSLGPGWQPQHF. The chain couples TRBV6-5 to TRBJ1-5; weak D call: TRBD1 (5 bases). V was pared by 4 bases and J by 7 bases, with 14 bases between. In germline, CDR1 is MNHEY, CDR2 SVGAGI. CDR3 length equals 14 residues.